The clone carrying this T cell receptor beta chain was seen more than once but under ten times. The target antigen is unknown. This sample is part of a study of CD8+ T cells in alopecia areata. General study results and limits: Mouse data revealed clearer TCR sharing than patient data did, a gap possibly tied to HLA. Across lesional scalp, and particularly alopecia totalis/universalis, clonality surpassed that of normal scalp.

V shed 7 bases and J shed 4 bases, with 10 bases lying between them. The CDR3 totals 12 residues. The germline V gene has CDR1 SQVTM and CDR2 ANQGSEA. The authors extracted RNA and reverse transcribed it into cDNA as the sequencing template. Sequencing was performed with immunoSEQ multiplex PCR; in TCRdb, only in-frame clones are kept and a portion is missing. The sample has hundreds of thousands of clones, less than 80% seen once. The V call is TRBV29-1, the J call TRBJ2-2; D possibly corresponds to TRBD1 (5 bases). The sequences come from CD4+ T cells sorted from blood, collected at week 0. The clonotype originates from a human donor with alopecia areata. The CDR3 loop is CSAGAVTGELFF. The CDR3 region has the DNA TGCAGCGCTGGGGCCGTCACCGGGGAGCTGTTTTTT.